This T cell receptor (beta chain) came from a study of graft-versus-host responses after intestinal transplantation. Study in general: All recipients were transplanted with multivisceral, liver-intestinal, or isolated intestinal grafts. Study findings and constraints: GvH clones turned up in recipient marrow; some had shown up first in ileum or blood. Association was observed between peak circulating GvH clone levels and early post-transplant HvG declines.

This CDR3 has 14 amino acids. V gave up 4 bases and J gave up 0 bases, with 9 bases separating them. Sequencing used immunoSEQ multiplex PCR; TCRdb keeps in-frame clones, though not all of them. This table holds about 4,900 clones, 20% to 30% found once. Responders (200,000, CFSE-labeled) were co-plated with 200,000 irradiated, violet-dye-labeled stimulators. Cell sorting after the reaction yielded proliferating CFSE-low CD3+CD4+ and CD3+CD8+ responders. This clone was observed a handful of times. The chain couples TRBV7-1 to TRBJ1-1; D unclear. TRBV7-1 has ORF status, its function being uncertain. The receptor was derived from a human patient who received an intestinal transplant. Sequencing used alloreactive CD8+ T cells from a mixed lymphocyte reaction culture, obtained before intestinal transplant. The subset: CFSE-low proliferating T cells sorted from approximately six-day pre-transplant mixed lymphocyte reaction (GvH or HvG direction). CDR3 sequence reads: CASSLFGVNTEAFF. The CDR3 nucleotides read TGTGCCAGCAGCTTATTCGGGGTGAACACTGAAGCTTTCTTT.